The present T cell receptor beta chain was sequenced within a study of vaccination and CD4 T cells after COVID-19. Points from the study as a whole: Convalescent patients were relatively few, and early post-infection timepoints were missing.

The CDR3 is 13 residues long. V gave up 0 bases and J gave up 4 bases, with 6 bases separating them. Per germline, CDR1 SGHTA and CDR2 FQGNSA. As to treatment: roughly 10-day PBMC culture with coronavirus spike peptide pools or control peptides (ViraFEST assay). About this clonotype itself: Its specificity is not known.

Sequenced with the Oncomine TCR Beta short-read assay was DNA taken from cultured CD4+ T cells. TCRdb fed the PCR reads into MiXCR, producing one record per CDR3 protein. The repertoire holds roughly 20,000 distinct CDR3 sequences, 40% to 55% seen once, with roughly 2.9% in the top ten. The clonotype was recovered from a human donor who had recovered from COVID-19. Sequenced material: CD4+ T cells from blood, cultured in vitro, taken after SARS-CoV-2 vaccination. The genes are TRBV7-2 and TRBJ1-2; D is uncertain. The CDR3 loop is CASSLARSYGYTF. CDR3 in DNA: TGTGCCAGCAGCTTAGCCCGCAGCTATGGCTACACCTTC.